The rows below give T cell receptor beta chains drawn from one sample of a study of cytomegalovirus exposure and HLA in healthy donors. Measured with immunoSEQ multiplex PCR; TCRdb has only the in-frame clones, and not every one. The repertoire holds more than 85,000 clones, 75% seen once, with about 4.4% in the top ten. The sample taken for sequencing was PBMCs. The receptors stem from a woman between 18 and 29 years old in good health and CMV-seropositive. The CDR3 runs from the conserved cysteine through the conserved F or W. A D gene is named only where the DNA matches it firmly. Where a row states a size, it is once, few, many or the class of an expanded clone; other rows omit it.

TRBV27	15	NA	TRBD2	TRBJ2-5	TGTGCCAGCAGACCGCTAGCGGGGATCCAAGAGACCCAGTACTTC	CASRPLAGIQETQYF
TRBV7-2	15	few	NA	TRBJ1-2	TGTGCCAGCAGCTTAGCGGAGGGGACGTCGGAAGGCTACACCTTC	CASSLAEGTSEGYTF
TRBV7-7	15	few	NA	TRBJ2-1	TGTGCCAGCAGCTTAGGGCTAGCTACCTACAATGAGCAGTTCTTC	CASSLGLATYNEQFF
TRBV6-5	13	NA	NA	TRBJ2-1	TGTGCCAGCAGTTACTCGGGGAGCAATGAGCAGTTCTTC	CASSYSGSNEQFF
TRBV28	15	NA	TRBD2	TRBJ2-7	TGTGCCAGCAGACCCGGGACTAGCGGGAGCGGGGAGCAGTACTTC	CASRPGTSGSGEQYF
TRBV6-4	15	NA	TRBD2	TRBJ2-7	TGTGCCAGCAGTGTCACTCTAGCGGGAGTTCACGAGCAGTACTTC	CASSVTLAGVHEQYF
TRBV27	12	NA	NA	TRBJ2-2	TGTGCCAGCAGTCCTAACACCGGGGAGCTGTTTTTT	CASSPNTGELFF
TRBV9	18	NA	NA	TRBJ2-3	TGTGCCAGCAGCGAGCGCCACACCGGGACTTATAGCACAGATACGCAGTATTTT	CASSERHTGTYSTDTQYF
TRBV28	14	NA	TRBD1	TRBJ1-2	TGTGCCAGCGAGGGGGACAGTACTACTACTGACTACACCTTC	CASEGDSTTTDYTF
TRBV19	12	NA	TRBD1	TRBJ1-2	TGTGCCAGTGGGACAGGGGTCTATGGCTACACCTTC	CASGTGVYGYTF
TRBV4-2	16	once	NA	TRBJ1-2	TGTGCCAGCAGCCAAGATCGGTCAGGGTTCAACTATGGCTACACCTTC	CASSQDRSGFNYGYTF
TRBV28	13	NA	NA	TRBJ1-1	TGTGCCAGCAGGGAGCAGGGGTGGACTGAAGCTTTCTTT	CASREQGWTEAFF
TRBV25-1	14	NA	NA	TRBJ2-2	TGTGCCAGCAGTGAGGGGGGATTTTCCGGGGAGCTGTTTTTT	CASSEGGFSGELFF
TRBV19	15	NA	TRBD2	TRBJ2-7	TGTGCCAGTAGTATTACTAGCGGGGCCTCCTACGAGCAGTACTTC	CASSITSGASYEQYF
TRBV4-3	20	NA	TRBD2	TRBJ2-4	TGCGCCAGCAGCCAAGATCGGGGCGGGAGCGGGGTTCTAGCCAAAAACATTCAGTACTTC	CASSQDRGGSGVLAKNIQYF
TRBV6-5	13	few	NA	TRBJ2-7	TGTGCCAGCAGTTACAACCGGGGAGAGGAGCAGTACTTC	CASSYNRGEEQYF
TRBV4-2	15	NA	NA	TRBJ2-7	TGTGCCAGCAGTTCCGCAGGTGGTACTCACTACGAGCAGTACTTC	CASSSAGGTHYEQYF